The present TCR beta chain was sequenced within a study of T cells expressing NK-cell markers (TCRdb year 2020). In terms of the full investigation: TCR beta-chain repertoires were profiled in sorted CD3+CD56+NKG2C+, CD3+CD56+NKG2C- and CD3+CD56-NKG2C+ T-cell subsets from roughly eight donors. Among the eight sequenced donors, only one was HCMV-seronegative, while the other seven were HCMV-seropositive. All eight donors whose samples were sequenced were randomly selected healthy volunteers, three of them men and five women. The libraries were sequenced on Illumina HiSeq 2000/2500, MiSeq or NextSeq, producing 2 x 150 bp reads. General study outcomes and caveats: Those dominant clonotypes were again the most abundant among CD3+CD56-NKG2C+ cells in a few donors, at about 28.3-60.1%. It remained unclear whether the expanded NKG2C-expressing T cell clones were specific for HCMV antigens. For 5 or 6 donors, the dominant CD3+CD56+NKG2C+ clonotypes were among the top 10 CD8+ clonotypes and accounted for 1.0-7.0% of CD8+ T cells.

In regard to this clonotype: No antigen is known for it.

CDR3 length: 12 amino acids, cysteine to phenylalanine. DNA is not recorded here. Per the germline V gene (reference sequence), LGHDT is the CDR1 and YNNKEL is the CDR2. HCMV serostatus was determined by detecting HCMV-specific IgG in serum with a commercial ELISA kit. Peripheral blood mononuclear cells were isolated from blood by Ficoll density gradient centrifugation. The listed sequencing device is Illumina HiSeq 2000. TCR beta cDNA libraries were prepared using 5'RACE template switching, which introduced a universal primer site and unique molecular identifiers. cDNA synthesis was primed from the TCR beta constant segment, followed by two successive PCR amplification steps. Per the original workflow: Reads were demultiplexed and grouped by UMI with MIGEC, and clonotypes were assembled and quantified with MiTCR. Only TCR cDNA sequences supported by at least two reads were kept to exclude erroneous sequences. Downstream repertoire analysis used the tcR package, and clonotypes were matched across fractions by CDR3 nucleotide sequence plus V segment. VDJmatch was used to annotate antigen specificity against VDJdb, with one amino acid substitution in CDR3 permitted. TCRdb reprocessed the reads; each CDR3 protein sequence makes one entry, and DNA is unavailable. The V and J calls, along with clone size, are taken from TCRdb and not from the paper's own processing. This sample's table lists about 390,000 distinct CDR3 sequences. Around 10% of the sample is taken by the ten largest.

Sequencing input: blood T cells: a sorted CD56 or NKG2C T cell subset, CD4+ or CD8+ T cells, or bulk PBMC T cells (not recorded which). This sequence originates from a woman in her forties or fifties in good health. Donor details come from another sample of the same person, matched by shared clones. This chain is built from TRBV3-1 and TRBJ1-4. Here the CDR3 is given as CASSQDTEKLFF.